This TCR beta chain stems from a study of cytotoxic CD8 clonotypes in ibrutinib-treated CLL. General study results and limits: Sampling times, which were not matched between the groups, differed between sustained-remission patients and progressing patients. Baseline levels of clonality went above those of age-matched healthy donors and moved with circulating CD8+ T-cell counts.

The CDR3 is 14 amino acids. Germline CDR1 is SGHAT and CDR2 is FQNNGV. Between the trimmed V and J ends, which lost 4 bases and 5 bases, there was a span of 13 bases. This clone occurred once. Its antigen is undetermined. Target depth was 1 in 200,000 to 1 in 1 million T cells, about 10x per clonotype. TCRdb's table, derived via immunoSEQ multiplex PCR, lists solely in-frame clones and lacks some. The sample has about 160,000 clones, roughly 77% seen once; the top ten hold about 1.9%. The TCR comes from a human donor with chronic lymphocytic leukemia. V usage is TRBV11-2 and J usage is TRBJ2-3; D may be TRBD1 (6 bases). The specimen comprised PBMCs, sampled after 12 months of ibrutinib treatment. The chain's CDR3 is CASSSRGAGDTQYF. In nucleotides, the CDR3 is TGTGCCAGCAGCTCCAGGGGCGCTGGAGATACGCAGTATTTT.